This record concerns one T cell receptor (beta chain) sequence. Its target is unknown. The sample belongs to a study of long-term antiretroviral therapy in people with HIV. Researchers ran immunoSEQ v3.0 at survey level. Repertoires were generated with immunoSEQ multiplex PCR, while TCRdb's copy carries only in-frame clones and drops some. Of tens of thousands of clones listed, 81% are singletons. General study results and limits: Clones showing expansion before ART dominated the repertoire at all time points. The data indicate that diversity increased after ART but remained below transplant donor controls.

The CDR3 has 17 residues. Germline V gene lookup returns CDR1 MNHEY and CDR2 SMNVEV (reference sequence). The V gene lost 2 bases and the J gene lost 1 base, with 15 bases spanning the gap. The source of this sequence is a man aged 30-40 years with HIV. The gene calls are TRBV27 and TRBJ2-1, with D tentatively TRBD2 (6 bases). The sample in question was unsorted PBMCs, obtained 1.5 years after starting antiretroviral therapy. CDR3 coding DNA: TGTGCCAGCAGTTTAATCGCGGGATGGGGGTCCTACAATGAGCAGTTCTTC. This translates into CASSLIAGWGSYNEQFF.